This T cell receptor beta chain originates from a study of T cells after posttransplantation cyclophosphamide (dated by TCRdb to between 2015 and 2016). About the investigation overall: T cell repertoire reconstitution was tracked by TRB sequencing after myeloablative bone marrow transplantation in which posttransplantation cyclophosphamide was used as GVHD prophylaxis. Blood from all 35 or so PTCy patients with 1-year posttransplant specimens was subjected to TRB sequencing. Antigen receptor sequencing was done on samples from roughly 35 PTCy-treated patients and from over 15 related bone marrow donors of those patients. In 3 patients, TRB sequencing was also performed on up to 3 more blood samples taken 2 to 5.2 years after transplant, and in 4 patients, pretransplant blood was also TRB-sequenced. TRA and TRB clonality were tightly correlated in 10 or so samples, so subsequent TCR analyses focused on TRB only. Public TRB sequences were searched against a database of over 3,600 sequences associated with responses to pathogens, tumor antigens, self-antigens and alloantigens. Study-wide conclusions, independent of this receptor: Donor-recipient similarity was low at 1-2 months but increased during the first year, and donor CD8+ memory clones often dominated later blood repertoires. Across the roughly 40 patients, TRB clonality was highly associated with recipient CMV seropositivity and CMV reactivation, and diversity with PTCy was similar to that in the CNI/methotrexate controls. The TRB repertoires of T cells infiltrating skin or the GI tract showed only limited overlap with the TRB repertoires found in blood.

Related bone marrow donors provided peripheral blood samples on the day of marrow donation. Mononuclear cells from peripheral blood and bone marrow were separated by Ficoll-Hypaque density centrifugation and then cryopreserved. In this sample, this clone turned up many times. It lacks a known antigen. No qualities accompany the bases; no much larger clone lies one base away. The CDR3, cysteine through phenylalanine, is 15 amino acids long. The kept DNA is CDR3 alone, 45 bases in frame from the first base. Trimming takes 1 base from V and 6 bases from J, and the germline ends sit 12 bases apart. CDR1 and CDR2, looked up from the germline V gene, are SGHVS and FNYEAQ. Genomic DNA was the input for TRB sequencing, which was run either with the immunoSEQ assay at survey resolution or with the hsTCRB kit. On the authors' methods: The immunoSEQ software handled initial read processing, and the LymphoSeq R package was used for repertoire analyses. Clonality was computed as 1 minus normalized Shannon entropy; Gini coefficient was also calculated for each TRB dataset. Phenotypes of unsorted samples were inferred by mapping TRB sequences from sorted subsets of the recipient or donor onto the same recipient's unsorted samples. TCRdb stores this immuneACCESS table with in-frame sequences only. Part of the clones is absent; in the studies checked, under half of the shortfall reflects unresolved V genes, and no reason is known for the rest. The V and J calls and clone size are taken from that table; D and trimming were inferred from the DNA. Across this sample, 35,000 to 55,000 clones were tabulated and none appeared just once. Of the sample, about 2% is held by the ten largest clones.

The material sequenced was PBMCs. The chain is encoded by TRBV7-6 joined to TRBJ2-2, and perhaps TRBD1 as D gene, on 5 matching bases. This TCR came from a middle-aged man in good health, CMV-negative, and a related stem cell transplant donor. The nucleotide sequence is TGTGCCAGCAGCTTAGTGGTGGGGCCGGCCGGGGAGCTGTTTTTT. The resulting protein is CASSLVVGPAGELFF.